This T cell receptor (beta chain) was observed in a study of blood T cell repertoires in COVID-19. Study summary: Material from acute and convalescent COVID-19 was sourced from the United States, Italy and Spain. PBMCs, B-cell-depleted T cells, or T cells provided the cDNA or gDNA that made up the material.

Germline V lookup: CDR1 LGHNA, CDR2 YNFKEQ. V was cut by 3 bases and J by 0 bases, with 8 bases left in between. The CDR3 consists of 14 residues. Sequencing was performed with immunoSEQ multiplex PCR; in TCRdb, only in-frame clones are kept and a portion is missing. The data show approximately 44,000 clones, about four fifths seen once. The V gene is TRBV4-2, the J gene TRBJ1-1; D may be TRBD1 (6 bases). Material: peripheral blood. The receptor comes from a human donor in a cohort sampled during active COVID-19. The CDR3 DNA sequence: TGTGCCAGCAGCCAGCGGGGGCTGAACACTGAAGCTTTCTTT. Translation gives CASSQRGLNTEAFF.